The present T cell receptor (beta chain) was sequenced within a study of STAT3 mutations in large granular lymphocyte leukemia. Germline CDR1 is SGHTA and CDR2 is FQGNSA. The ends lost 6 bases at V and 6 bases at J; junction bases unmatched: 7. The CDR3 runs to 15 residues. In regard to this clone: What it binds is unknown.

Only in-frame clones appear in the TCRdb table, and some are missing; sequencing was by immunoSEQ multiplex PCR. Of over 9,000 clones in the sample, 80% to 95% were seen once. Broader study findings: Treatment regimens differed across patients between samplings. Every T-LGLL patient had at least one immunodominant TCRbeta clonotype. Suggested: STAT3 mutation was not the ancestral event for these clonal expansions. Persisting codominant clonotypes may have hidden a small pathogenic clone.

The clonotype comes from a man between 60 and 70 years old with T-cell large granular lymphocyte leukemia. Some clones in this sample may be carry-over from other donors' samples. Sequencing was done on a sample of peripheral blood mononuclear cells. This sequence joins TRBV7-2 and TRBJ2-1, with 11 bases identical to TRBD2. CDR3: CASRTIAGGSNEQFF. DNA for the CDR3: TGTGCCAGCAGGACTATAGCGGGAGGGAGCAATGAGCAGTTCTTC.